A selection of T cell receptor beta chains follows, all from one sample in a study of identical twins. In TCRdb, the 5' RACE reads were re-called with MiXCR into one record per CDR3 protein. The sample holds about 240,000 distinct CDR3 sequences, around 7.6% seen once. The sample was also linked to a second study, of yellow fever vaccine responses in identical twins.

Sequencing was performed on CD8+ T cells sorted from blood. These receptor sequences come from a woman aged 18-29 years in good health. Both conserved end residues are part of each CDR3. Each record gives: CDR3 protein, J gene, V gene.

CASSPEGLAGWYNEQFF,TRBJ2-1,TRBV7-3
CASSLSPGVLNEKLFF,TRBJ1-4,TRBV27
CASSGETSGGSTDTQYF,TRBJ2-3,TRBV25-1
CSVVSSTDTQYF,TRBJ2-3,TRBV29-1
CASSIDPRTQETQYF,TRBJ2-5,TRBV19
CASSPGEAGAEQYF,TRBJ2-7,TRBV9
CASSPWGGQGYNEQFF,TRBJ2-1,TRBV7-8
CASSEFTGTEQYF,TRBJ2-7,TRBV2
CSARLTSGWYEQYF,TRBJ2-7,TRBV20-1
CASSSDRGIKAPGALFF,TRBJ2-2,TRBV12-3/TRBV12-4
CASSPRSGGFYEQYF,TRBJ2-7,TRBV9
CASSLTVTGGSGELFF,TRBJ2-2,TRBV7-3
CASSYPAGQGTDTQYF,TRBJ2-3,TRBV11-2
CASNAFDMAMNTEAFF,TRBJ1-1,TRBV19
CASRAGGNYNEQFF,TRBJ2-1,TRBV7-9
CASSPTSGRARTGELFF,TRBJ2-2,TRBV27
CASSTPGQGRAKNIQYF,TRBJ2-4,TRBV12-3/TRBV12-4
CASSPDHGGTSTDTQYF,TRBJ2-3,TRBV12-3/TRBV12-4
CASSEGQGVSNEQFF,TRBJ2-1,TRBV9
CASSLDGAEAFF,TRBJ1-1,TRBV12-3/TRBV12-4
CASSAGEHQPQHF,TRBJ1-5,TRBV6-1
CATQSAEVFEQFF,TRBJ2-1,TRBV24-1
CATSRVAQGKETQYF,TRBJ2-5,TRBV15
CASSLGSGSPQETQYF,TRBJ2-5,TRBV28
CASSLARGQGYNEQFF,TRBJ2-1,TRBV5-1
CSARDYSYEQYF,TRBJ2-7,TRBV20-1
CASNPRQGHQPQHF,TRBJ1-5,TRBV7-8